These 31 T cell receptor beta chains were sequenced from one sample in a study of HIV-infected patients and healthy controls. Antiretroviral therapy had run roughly three months, about 14 weeks, before follow-up blood collection. The repertoire came from unfractionated whole blood and reflected all unsorted peripheral T cells. Alpha and beta constant-region primers primed reverse transcription of about 500 ng RNA. Each of the alpha and beta chains got its own library through chain-specific third strand synthesis with indices. TCRdb reanalysed the 5' RACE reads using MiXCR and keeps one entry per CDR3 protein. The table has several thousand distinct CDR3 sequences, less than 9% seen once; the top ten hold roughly 15%. This material consisted of blood, taken during antiretroviral therapy. Source of these receptors: an adult with HIV infection.

This chain joins TRBV2 and TRBJ1-4; 7 positions agree with TRBD1. Trimming took 6 bases from V and 7 from J; bases not matched to a gene: 8. Germline lookup yields CDR1 SNHLY and CDR2 FYNNEI. This CDR3 comprises 14 residues. CDR3: CASRPTGFGEKLFF. In nucleotides, the CDR3 is TGTGCCAGCAGGCCGACAGGGTTCGGTGAAAAACTGTTTTTT.

The table lists this clonotype with many counts. The V gene is TRBV11-2, the J gene TRBJ2-1, with 8 bases matching TRBD1. Germline V lookup: CDR1 SGHAT, CDR2 FQNNGV. The length of the CDR3 is 17 residues. V shed 3 bases and J 8 bases; nucleotides not matched to a gene: 15. The CDR3 region is CASSFPRDRGGVDEQFF. The CDR3 nucleotides are TGTGCCAGCAGCTTTCCACGTGACAGGGGTGGGGTCGATGAGCAGTTCTTC. The variable domain in full, with the rest retrieved from reference TRBV11-2 and TRBJ2-1, is EAGVAQSPRYKIIEKRQSVAFWCNPISGHATLYWYQQILGQGPKLLIQFQNNGVVDDSQLPKDRFSAERLKGVDSTLKIQPAKLEDSAVYLCASSFPRDRGGVDEQFFGPGTRLTVL.

The table lists this clonotype with a few counts. The chain is built from TRBV28 and TRBJ1-2, with 7 nucleotides matching TRBD1. Trimming took 3 bases from V and 1 from J; bases not matched to a gene: 11. Germline CDR1 reads MDHEN; CDR2 reads SYDVKM. This CDR3 comprises 17 residues. The CDR3 DNA sequence: TGTGCCAGCAGTTTGCCGGGACAGACGCTTATTAACTATGGCTACACCTTC. Residues: CASSLPGQTLINYGYTF.

This clonotype is classed as medium-sized. This chain links TRBV2 with TRBJ2-3; 7 bases agree with TRBD2. The V segment lost 1 base and the J segment 3 bases; nucleotides outside the gene matches: 7. Germline V gene sequence: CDR1 SNHLY, CDR2 FYNNEI. CDR3 length: 16 residues. The CDR3: CASSEGLAVMTDTQYF. The CDR3 DNA reads as TGTGCCAGCAGTGAAGGGCTAGCGGTAATGACAGATACGCAGTATTTT.

This clonotype was recorded at least ten times. CDR3 residues: CASSLGVQNTEAFF. The DNA of the CDR3 is TGCGCCAGCAGCTTGGGAGTTCAGAACACTGAAGCTTTCTTT. The chain has TRBV5-1 and TRBJ1-1; D unresolved. The CDR3 is 14 amino acids. Germline CDR1 reads SGHRS; CDR2 reads YFSETQ. V was cut by 0 bases and J by 1 base, with 7 bases left in between. Using reference TRBV5-1 and TRBJ1-1 for the parts outside the CDR3, the full variable domain is KAGVTQTPRYLIKTRGQQVTLSCSPISGHRSVSWYQQTPGQGLQFLFEYFSETQRNKGNFPGRFSGRQFSNSRSEMNVSTLELGDSALYLCASSLGVQNTEAFFGQGTRLTVV.

Many counts were recorded for this clonotype. The V and J genes are TRBV5-6 and TRBJ1-4; 8 bases line up with TRBD1. V dropped 4 bases and J dropped 8; count of bases not matched to a gene: 10. Germline lookup yields CDR1 SGHDT and CDR2 YYEEEE. The CDR3 is 15 amino acids. In DNA form, the CDR3 reads TGTGCCAGCAGCCCCTGGTTCAGGGGGCGGGAAAAACTGTTTTTT. The encoded protein is CASSPWFRGREKLFF. Combining the CDR3 with reference TRBV5-6 and TRBJ1-4 gives the whole variable domain DAGVTQSPTHLIKTRGQQVTLRCSPKSGHDTVSWYQQALGQGPQFIFQYYEEEERQRGNFPDRFSGHQFPNYSSELNVNALLLGDSALYLCASSPWFRGREKLFFGSGTQLSVL.

This clonotype occurred a few times. The J gene is TRBJ2-7, the V gene TRBV19, with TRBD1 identical over 7 bases. Germline CDR1 and CDR2: LNHDA and SQIVND (reference sequence). After removal of 5 bases from V and 3 bases from J, the junction contained 7 bases not matched to a gene. The CDR3 totals 14 residues. This CDR3 is CASSPGQIFYEQYF. The CDR3 DNA follows: TGTGCCAGTAGTCCGGGACAGATATTCTACGAGCAGTACTTC.

In this sample, this clonotype is medium-sized. The chain employs TRBV4-2 and TRBJ2-5; the match to TRBD1 covers 8 bases. Germline V gives CDR1 LGHNA, CDR2 YNFKEQ. The V and J ends lost 3 bases and 1 base, in that order; junction bases with no gene match: 4. The CDR3 runs 15 residues. CDR3: CASSQDGTGQETQYF. CDR3 nucleotide sequence: TGTGCCAGCAGCCAGGACGGGACAGGCCAAGAGACCCAGTACTTC.

Within the sample, this clonotype is medium-sized. CDR3 protein: CASSGVTNTGELFF. The CDR3 DNA sequence: TGTGCCAGCAGCGGGGTCACGAACACCGGGGAGCTGTTTTTT. The chain has TRBV7-2 and TRBJ2-2; unclear D gene. CDR1 is SGHTA, CDR2 FQGNSA, per germline. Trimming shortened V by 5 bases and J by 0 bases, and 7 bases separated the two germline ends. The CDR3 extends over 14 amino acids.

This clonotype is medium-sized. This chain links TRBV5-5 with TRBJ2-7; 7 nucleotides match TRBD1. The V gene end was trimmed by 0 bases and the J gene end by 6 bases; junction bases not matched to a gene: 9. This CDR3 has 15 amino acids. Germline CDR1 is SGHKS and CDR2 is YYEKEE (reference sequence). CDR3 sequence reads: CASSLGQGASPEQYF. CDR3 nucleotides: TGTGCCAGCAGCTTGGGACAGGGAGCATCTCCCGAGCAGTACTTC.

This clonotype showed up many times. The V gene is TRBV5-1, the J gene TRBJ2-7; D is uncertain. The CDR3 runs to 15 residues. Germline V CDR1 and CDR2: SGHRS, YFSETQ. With 1 base removed from V and 0 bases from J, the gap between germline ends came to 11 bases. DNA of the CDR3: TGCGCCAGCAGCTTGTGGGCGGCCAGCTCCTACGAGCAGTACTTC. Translated, it gives CASSLWAASSYEQYF.

The chain joins TRBV20-1 to TRBJ1-2; no reliable D call. Between the trimmed V and J ends, which lost 6 bases and 6 bases, there was a span of 17 bases. Germline lookup yields CDR1 DFQATT and CDR2 SNEGSKA (reference sequence). This CDR3 is 13 amino acids long. CDR3 residues: CSAKAPAVDGYTF. The CDR3 bases are TGCAGTGCCAAAGCCCCGGCGGTGGATGGCTACACCTTC.

Relative to its sample, this clonotype is medium-sized. This chain links TRBV7-9 with TRBJ2-4; D gene uncertain. There are 14 residues in the CDR3. V gave up 5 bases and J gave up 7 bases, with 15 bases separating them. The germline V gene encodes CDR1 SEHNR and CDR2 FQNEAQ (reference sequence). Here the CDR3 DNA reads TGTGCCAGCAGCCGCAGTGAAACCGGGAACATTCAGTACTTC. Amino acids: CASSRSETGNIQYF.

By its share, this clonotype is medium-sized. This chain links TRBV7-9 with TRBJ1-4; D remains ambiguous. This CDR3 comprises 11 residues. Trimming stripped 7 bases from V and 11 bases from J, with 11 bases between. In germline, CDR1 is SEHNR, CDR2 FQNEAQ (reference sequence). The CDR3 sequence: CASTSTGKLFF. The CDR3 nucleotides read TGTGCCAGCACTTCAACTGGGAAACTGTTTTTT.

Many counts were recorded for this clonotype. The chain combines TRBV7-9 with TRBJ2-3; D call uncertain. The V gene's germline CDR1 is SEHNR and CDR2 FQNEAQ (reference sequence). The V end was cut by 5 bases, the J end by 4 bases, with 7 bases between. There are 12 residues in the CDR3. CDR3 bases: TGTGCCAGCAGCCTTACCGCAGATACGCAGTATTTT. Encoded protein: CASSLTADTQYF.

The chain has TRBV29-1 and TRBJ2-7, with D possibly TRBD1 on 5 matching bases. The CDR3 extends over 12 amino acids. Trimming took 5 bases from V and 2 from J, leaving 10 bases between them. The V gene's germline CDR1 is SQVTM and CDR2 ANQGSEA. CDR3: CSVIQGPYEQYF. CDR3 bases: TGCAGCGTTATCCAGGGTCCCTACGAGCAGTACTTC.

This clonotype was counted ten times or more. The chain couples TRBV28 to TRBJ2-5; D gene ambiguous. The germline V and J ends were trimmed by 6 bases and 2 bases, with 13 bases remaining between them. The CDR3 is made up of 14 amino acids. Germline assignment: CDR1 MDHEN and CDR2 SYDVKM. For the CDR3, the DNA is TGTGCCAGCAGCAACCTCCTTGGGCAAGAGACCCAGTACTTC. Protein: CASSNLLGQETQYF.

This clonotype was detected many times. The chain couples TRBV7-9 to TRBJ2-1, with D possibly TRBD2 on 5 matching bases. The germline V gene encodes CDR1 SEHNR and CDR2 FQNEAQ (reference sequence). Trimming stripped 1 base from V and 3 bases from J, with 19 bases between. This CDR3 has 18 amino acids. CDR3 nucleotides: TGTGCCAGCAGCTTAGGTGGTCCCGCGGGTCACCTCTACAATGAGCAGTTCTTC. It encodes CASSLGGPAGHLYNEQFF.

This clonotype is medium-sized by share. The chain uses TRBV7-9 and TRBJ2-5, with 9 bases matching TRBD1. Germline CDR1 is SEHNR and CDR2 is FQNEAQ (reference sequence). This CDR3 comprises 15 residues. Trimming cost V 3 bases and J 3 bases; bases outside gene matches: 5. The DNA for the CDR3 is TGTGCCAGCAGCTTTACTGGGACAGGGAAAGAGACCCAGTACTTC. As protein: CASSFTGTGKETQYF.

Judged by abundance, this clonotype is medium-sized. J is TRBJ2-2 and V is TRBV15; D ambiguous. The ends were cut back, 3 bases at V and 0 bases at J, with 5 bases in the middle. Germline CDR1 is LNHNV and CDR2 is YYDKDF (reference sequence). This CDR3 has 14 amino acids. CDR3 sequence reads: CATSSSANTGELFF. For the CDR3, the DNA is TGTGCCACCAGCAGTTCCGCGAACACCGGGGAGCTGTTTTTT.

This clonotype was observed many times. The chain recombines TRBV7-8 with TRBJ2-7; TRBD1 matches 7 bases. Looked up from germline, CDR1 is SGHVS and CDR2 is FQNEAQ. This CDR3 is 16 amino acids long. The ends lost 5 bases at V and 0 bases at J; junction bases unmatched: 10. This CDR3 is CASSHIRQGASYEQYF. In nucleotides, the CDR3 is TGTGCCAGCAGCCATATCAGACAGGGTGCCTCCTACGAGCAGTACTTC. Looking up the rest from reference TRBV7-8 and TRBJ2-7 gives the full variable domain: GAGVSQSPRYKVAKRGQDVALRCDPISGHVSLFWYQQALGQGPEFLTYFQNEAQLDKSGLPSDRFFAERPEGSVSTLKIQRTQQEDSAVYLCASSHIRQGASYEQYFGPGTRLTVT.

Ten or more counts support this clonotype. The chain has TRBV6-6 and TRBJ2-7; the D gene is possibly TRBD2 (5 bases). The CDR3 is 14 residues long. V was cut by 10 bases and J by 0 bases, with 16 bases left in between. CDR1 is MNHNY, CDR2 SVGAGI, per germline (reference sequence). This CDR3 reads CATLAGRDSYEQYF. CDR3 nucleotides: TGTGCCACTTTGGCCGGACGGGACTCCTACGAGCAGTACTTC.

By proportion, this clonotype is medium-sized. The chain has TRBV28 and TRBJ1-2; D gene unclear. V was trimmed by 6 bases and J by 1 base, leaving 12 bases between them. The CDR3 length is 14 residues. Germline V gene data show CDR1 as MDHEN and CDR2 as SYDVKM. The CDR3 region is CASSRVPLNYGYTF. The CDR3 DNA follows: TGTGCCAGCAGCCGTGTGCCGCTTAACTATGGCTACACCTTC.

This clonotype is deemed medium-sized. This chain connects TRBV7-9 to TRBJ1-2; the D is unclear. This CDR3 contains 13 residues. Germline V gene lookup returns CDR1 SEHNR and CDR2 FQNEAQ (reference sequence). Trimming took 0 bases from V and 1 from J, leaving 3 bases between them. CDR3 in DNA: TGTGCCAGCAGCTTAGCCGGTAACTATGGCTACACCTTC. Protein sequence: CASSLAGNYGYTF. The whole variable domain, remainder taken from reference TRBV7-9 and TRBJ1-2, is DTGVSQNPRHKITKRGQNVTFRCDPISEHNRLYWYRQTLGQGPEFLTYFQNEAQLEKSRLLSDRFSAERPKGSFSTLEIQRTEQGDSAMYLCASSLAGNYGYTFGSGTRLTVV.

In its sample, this clonotype is medium-sized (0.01 to 0.1%). The chain carries TRBV20-1 and TRBJ2-3; weak D call: TRBD2 (6 bases). CDR1 DFQATT and CDR2 SNEGSKA come from the germline V gene (reference sequence). The CDR3 loop spans 13 amino acids. As DNA, the CDR3 is TGCAGCGCACTAGCACCTAGCACAGATACGCAGTATTTT. This gives the protein CSALAPSTDTQYF.

This clonotype was seen many times. The chain links TRBV7-2 to TRBJ1-1; D may be TRBD1 (5 bases). Germline assignment: CDR1 SGHTA and CDR2 FQGNSA. The CDR3 length is 12 residues. V lost 3 bases and J lost 11, with 13 bases in between. CDR3 loop: CASSLVEGKAFF. CDR3 bases: TGTGCCAGCAGCTTGGTGGAGGGGAAGGCTTTCTTT.

This clonotype is judged medium-sized. The chain recombines TRBV19 with TRBJ2-1; 15 nucleotides match TRBD2. Germline CDR1 reads LNHDA; CDR2 reads SQIVND (reference sequence). V dropped 7 bases and J dropped 8; count of bases not matched to a gene: 12. This CDR3 comprises 17 residues. The CDR3 reads CASTGLAGGPSPDEQFF. The CDR3 coding sequence is TGTGCCAGTACCGGACTAGCGGGAGGGCCTAGTCCTGATGAGCAGTTCTTC.

The table lists this clonotype with many counts. The rearrangement links TRBV12-3 or TRBV12-4 to TRBJ1-4; D uncertain. V dropped 7 bases and J dropped 8 bases, with 11 bases sitting between them. This CDR3 is built from 12 residues. The CDR3 nucleotides are TGTGCCAGCACTAGAGGCGCCGAAAAACTGTTTTTT. Encoded protein: CASTRGAEKLFF.

This clonotype occurred many times. V usage is TRBV5-8 and J usage is TRBJ2-7; maybe TRBD2 (6 bases). The germline gives CDR1 SGHTS, CDR2 YDEGEE. CDR3 size: 16 residues. Trimming removed 1 base at V and 6 bases at J, with 20 bases between. CDR3 loop: CASSLTASAGVGEQYF. The DNA of the CDR3 is TGTGCCAGCAGCTTGACGGCTAGCGCCGGGGTCGGCGAGCAGTACTTC.

This clonotype was detected many times. In DNA, the CDR3 is TGTGCCAGCAGCTTAGTGGTAGCGGGAGATACGCAGTATTTT. Translated, it gives CASSLVVAGDTQYF. The chain joins TRBV7-2 to TRBJ2-3; 7 bases agree with TRBD2. Germline CDR1 is SGHTA and CDR2 is FQGNSA. The length of the CDR3 is 14 residues. V shed 1 base, J shed 5 bases, and the junction held 3 bases outside the gene matches.

This clonotype is labeled medium-sized. The genes are TRBV2 and TRBJ2-3; TRBD1 might be the D (6 bases). This CDR3 is built from 15 residues. Trimming cost V 6 bases and J 7 bases, with 20 bases left between them. CDR1 and CDR2 (germline): SNHLY, FYNNEI. The CDR3 coding sequence is TGTGCCAGCAGGGAAAGGGCGACAGGAGGAAATACGCAGTATTTT. Encoded protein: CASRERATGGNTQYF.